Detailed here is one T cell receptor (beta chain). The study sequenced TCR beta in blood CD8+ and CD4+ T cells. These data come from a study of CD8 T cells in Susac syndrome. RNA totalling roughly 0.45 to 1 ug underwent reverse transcription with random hexamers. The TCR beta CDR3 was amplified by immunoSEQ multiplex PCR across 54 Vbeta, 13 Jbeta. TCRdb reanalysed the immunoSEQ multiplex PCR reads using MiXCR and keeps one entry per CDR3 protein. The table has some 130,000 distinct CDR3 sequences, about 95% seen once; the top ten hold around 0.12%. V was trimmed by 6 bases and J by 5 bases, leaving 10 bases between them. The CDR3 covers 13 residues.

The sample was CD4+ T cells from PBMCs. The V call is TRBV12-3 or TRBV12-4, the J call TRBJ2-2; unclear D gene. The clonotype comes from a human donor in good health. The CDR3 protein is CASRYVGTGELFF. The DNA for the CDR3 is TGTGCCAGCAGATACGTGGGGACCGGGGAGCTGTTTTTT.